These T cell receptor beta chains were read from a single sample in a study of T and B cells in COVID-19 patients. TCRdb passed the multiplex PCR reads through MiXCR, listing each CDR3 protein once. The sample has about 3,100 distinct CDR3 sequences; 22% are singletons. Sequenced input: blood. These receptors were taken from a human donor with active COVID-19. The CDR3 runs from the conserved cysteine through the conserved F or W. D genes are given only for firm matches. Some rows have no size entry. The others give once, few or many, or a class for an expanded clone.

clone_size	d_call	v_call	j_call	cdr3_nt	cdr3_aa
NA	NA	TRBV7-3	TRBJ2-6	TGTGCCAGCAGCTCGACCCCCGGGACCCCTGGGGCCAACGTCCTGACTTTC	CASSSTPGTPGANVLTF
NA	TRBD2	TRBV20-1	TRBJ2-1	TGCAGTGCTAGTGGGGGGGGGAGCGGGAGTTATCGTTCCTACAATGAGCAGTTCTTC	CSASGGGSGSYRSYNEQFF
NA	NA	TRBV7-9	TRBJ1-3	TGTGCCAGCATACGTTCCTCTGGAAACACCATATATTTT	CASIRSSGNTIYF
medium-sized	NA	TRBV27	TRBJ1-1	TGTGCCAGCAGTTTACAGTTGAACACTGAAGCTTTCTTT	CASSLQLNTEAFF
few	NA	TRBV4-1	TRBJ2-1	TGCGCCAGCAGCCCCACCTACCCCCCTAGGACCCATGAGCAGTTCTTC	CASSPTYPPRTHEQFF
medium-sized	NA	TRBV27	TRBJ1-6	TGTGCCAGCAGTTCTCATCGTTGGGATGCCAATTCACCCCTCCACTTT	CASSSHRWDANSPLHF
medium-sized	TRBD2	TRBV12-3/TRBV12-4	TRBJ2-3	TGTGCCAGCAGCCCGGGACTAGCGGTTCGCACAGATACGCAGTATTTT	CASSPGLAVRTDTQYF
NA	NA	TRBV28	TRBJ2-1	TGTGCCAGCAGAGTTCTCGGTGAGCAGTTCTTC	CASRVLGEQFF
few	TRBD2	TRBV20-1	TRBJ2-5	TGCAGTGCTAGTCCCGTAGCGGGAAAGGTTGAGACCCAGTACTTC	CSASPVAGKVETQYF
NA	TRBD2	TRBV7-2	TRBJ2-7	TGTGCCAGCAGCGCGGGGACTAGCGGCAGGAGGGTCGGAAACGAGCAGTACTTC	CASSAGTSGRRVGNEQYF
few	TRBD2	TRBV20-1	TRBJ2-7	TGCAGTGCCCTTCCCGGGACTAGATCCTACGAGCAGTACTTC	CSALPGTRSYEQYF
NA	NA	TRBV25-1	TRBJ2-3	TGTGCCAGCAGTGAATATGGGCAGCCCACAGATACGCAGTATTTT	CASSEYGQPTDTQYF
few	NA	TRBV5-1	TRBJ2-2	TGCGCCAGTTCGGAAGTAGGAGGATCCACCGGGGAGCTGTTTTTT	CASSEVGGSTGELFF
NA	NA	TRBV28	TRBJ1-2	TGTGCCACTCCGACGGAGGGGACCTATGGCTACACCTTC	CATPTEGTYGYTF
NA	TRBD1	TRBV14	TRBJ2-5	TGTGCCAGCAGCAAGTGGACAGGGAATCAAGAGACCCAGTACTTC	CASSKWTGNQETQYF
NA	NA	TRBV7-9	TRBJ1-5	TGTGCCAGCAGCCGGGACCTAAAAGATCAGCCCCAGCATTTT	CASSRDLKDQPQHF
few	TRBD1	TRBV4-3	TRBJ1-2	TGCGCCAGCAGCCCAGGACAGGGGAGAAACTATGGCTACACCTTC	CASSPGQGRNYGYTF
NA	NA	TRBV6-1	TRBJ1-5	TGTGCCAGCAGTGAGACGGTTCGCCAGCCCCAGCATTTT	CASSETVRQPQHF
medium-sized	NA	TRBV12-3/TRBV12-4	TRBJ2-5	TGTGCCAGCAGCCCAGGGGTAAGGGGAGAGACCCAGTACTTC	CASSPGVRGETQYF
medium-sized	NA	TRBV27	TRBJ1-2	TGTGCCAGCAGTTTACATGGTGGCTACACCTTC	CASSLHGGYTF
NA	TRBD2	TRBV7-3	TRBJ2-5	TGTGCCAGCAGCACGACTAGCGGGACTGAGACCCAGTACTTC	CASSTTSGTETQYF